This T cell receptor beta chain came from a study of blood T cell repertoires in COVID-19. With 5 bases removed from V and 0 bases from J, the gap between germline ends came to 14 bases. CDR3 length: 16 residues. Germline CDR1 reads SGHNT; CDR2 reads YENEEA. Some clones are missing from TCRdb's copy, which holds only in-frame ones; the method was immunoSEQ multiplex PCR. The table records about 140,000 clones, approximately 86% of them present only once. The TCR was taken from a human donor in a cohort sampled during active COVID-19. The chain combines TRBV11-3 with TRBJ1-5; no clear D gene. The material sequenced was peripheral blood. CDR3 in DNA: TGTGCCAGCAGCCTAGGGAGAGTGTATAGCAATCAGCCCCAGCATTTT. It translates to CASSLGRVYSNQPQHF.